This is a list of T cell receptor beta chains from one sample in a study of T cells in Graves' hyperthyroidism and ophthalmopathy. TCRdb reanalysed the multiplex PCR reads using MiXCR and keeps one entry per CDR3 protein. The table includes fewer than 650,000 distinct CDR3 sequences, approximately 15% detected once. The sample comprised blood. All receptors derive from a woman between 25 and 40 years old with Graves' hyperthyroidism that later progressed to Graves' ophthalmopathy. Each CDR3 is given with its conserved first and last residue. A D gene is named only where the DNA matches it firmly. Clone size, where shown, is once, few, many, or a class for clones that have expanded.

>NA|TRBV29-1|many|TRBJ2-4
CSVKGVLAKNIQYF
TGCAGCGTTAAAGGGGTACTGGCCAAAAACATTCAGTACTTC
>TRBD2|TRBV3-1|many|TRBJ2-7
CASSQDRRLAGTYEQYF
TGTGCCAGCAGCCAAGATCGGAGACTAGCGGGCACCTACGAGCAGTACTTC
>NA|TRBV30|many|TRBJ1-2
CAWSGYIYGYTF
TGTGCCTGGAGTGGTTATATCTATGGCTACACCTTC
>TRBD1|TRBV11-3|many|TRBJ1-6
CASSPGQGANSPLHF
TGTGCCAGCAGCCCCGGACAGGGGGCGAATTCACCCCTCCACTTT
>TRBD2|TRBV29-1|many|TRBJ2-1
CSGELAGVPYNEQFF
TGCAGCGGAGAACTAGCGGGAGTCCCCTACAATGAGCAGTTCTTC
>TRBD1|TRBV27|many|TRBJ1-1
CASSLSFGTGAEAFF
TGTGCCAGCAGTTTATCATTCGGGACAGGGGCTGAAGCTTTCTTT
>NA|TRBV7-2|many|TRBJ1-6
CASSLLGKGPGLLHF
TGTGCCAGCAGCTTACTTGGGAAGGGGCCTGGCCTCCTCCACTTT
>TRBD1|TRBV11-3|many|TRBJ2-7
CASSFFTGQGGDEQYF
TGTGCCAGCAGCTTTTTCACGGGACAGGGTGGTGACGAGCAGTACTTC
>NA|TRBV28|few|TRBJ2-2
CASTRDTSNTGELFF
TGTGCCAGCACCAGGGACACCTCCAACACCGGGGAGCTGTTTTTT
>TRBD1|TRBV9|NA|TRBJ2-4
CASSSQGDKNIQYF
TGTGCCAGCAGCTCGCAGGGGGACAAAAACATTCAGTACTTC
>TRBD2|TRBV30|many|TRBJ2-2
CAWGRLAGGNTGELFF
TGTGCCTGGGGAAGACTAGCGGGAGGGAACACCGGGGAGCTGTTTTTT
>TRBD1|TRBV6-1|many|TRBJ2-7
CASRPSGGWYEQYF
TGTGCCAGCAGGCCTTCAGGGGGCTGGTACGAGCAGTACTTC
>NA|TRBV6-2/TRBV6-3|many|TRBJ2-7
CASSYSTQTYEQYF
TGTGCCAGCAGTTACTCGACCCAAACCTACGAGCAGTACTTC
>NA|TRBV6-1|many|TRBJ1-2
CASSPTGLPSLYGYTF
TGTGCCAGCAGTCCTACAGGGCTCCCGTCCCTGTATGGCTACACCTTC
>NA|TRBV6-5|many|TRBJ1-5
CASSYSMHQPQHF
TGTGCCAGCAGTTACTCTATGCATCAGCCCCAGCATTTT
>TRBD1|TRBV29-1|NA|TRBJ1-2
CSVTGRLNYGYTF
TGCAGCGTGACAGGGAGGTTAAACTATGGCTACACCTTC
>NA|TRBV6-5|few|TRBJ2-7
CASSYSMGGLEGYEQYF
TGTGCCAGCAGTTACTCGATGGGGGGGCTTGAGGGCTACGAGCAGTACTTC
>NA|TRBV11-2|many|TRBJ1-4
CASSQSGAPEKLFF
TGTGCCAGCAGCCAGTCGGGAGCCCCGGAAAAACTGTTTTTT
>TRBD2|TRBV19|few|TRBJ2-3
CASRERDTDTQYF
TGTGCCTCCAGGGAGCGGGACACAGATACGCAGTATTTT
>NA|TRBV24-1|many|TRBJ2-2
CATSDRLRGTGELFF
TGTGCCACCAGTGATCGACTAAGAGGGACCGGGGAGCTGTTTTTT
>NA|TRBV12-5|NA|TRBJ1-2
CASGLTGWSYGYTF
TGTGCTAGTGGATTGACAGGTTGGAGCTATGGCTACACCTTC
>TRBD2|TRBV10-3|many|TRBJ2-1
CAISEGSGGSYNEQFF
TGTGCCATCAGTGAGGGGAGCGGGGGGTCCTACAATGAGCAGTTCTTC
>NA|TRBV19|few|TRBJ1-3
CASSIGQGAWGNTIYF
TGTGCCAGTAGTATTGGGCAGGGTGCTTGGGGAAACACCATATATTTT
>TRBD1|TRBV27|many|TRBJ2-7
CASSLSRGLGEQYF
TGTGCCAGCAGTTTGAGTAGGGGGCTCGGGGAGCAGTACTTC
>TRBD1|TRBV7-9|NA|TRBJ1-2
CASSWGTGELDGYTF
TGTGCCAGCAGCTGGGGGACAGGGGAGTTGGATGGCTACACCTTC
>NA|TRBV11-3|many|TRBJ2-5
CASSFGRADQETQYF
TGTGCCAGCAGCTTCGGCAGGGCCGACCAAGAGACCCAGTACTTC
>TRBD1|TRBV4-1|NA|TRBJ2-4
CASSPLQFQGDNKNIQYF
TGCGCCAGCAGCCCTCTTCAGTTTCAGGGGGACAACAAAAACATTCAGTACTTC
>NA|TRBV5-1|NA|TRBJ2-3
CASISLQIDTQYF
TGCGCCAGCATCTCGCTTCAGATAGATACGCAGTATTTT
>TRBD2|TRBV28|many|TRBJ2-3
CASSLPGTSGRAFDWTDTQYF
TGTGCCAGCAGTTTGCCTGGGACTAGCGGGAGGGCGTTTGATTGGACAGATACGCAGTATTTT
>NA|TRBV7-2|NA|TRBJ2-2
CAVFGTLNTGELFF
TGTGCCGTGTTCGGGACTTTGAACACCGGGGAGCTGTTTTTT
>NA|TRBV20-1|many|TRBJ2-2
CSAREFRVLTNTGELFF
TGCAGTGCTAGAGAGTTTCGGGTCCTCACTAACACCGGGGAGCTGTTTTTT
>TRBD2|TRBV29-1|many|TRBJ2-7
CSGLAGYSYEQYF
TGCAGCGGACTAGCGGGATACTCCTACGAGCAGTACTTC
>TRBD2|TRBV20-1|many|TRBJ2-1
CSAHSGTSGMFEQFF
TGCAGTGCTCACTCCGGGACTAGCGGGATGTTTGAGCAGTTCTTC
>NA|TRBV10-3|many|TRBJ2-7
CAIQDGSYEQYF
TGTGCCATCCAGGACGGGTCCTACGAGCAGTACTTC
>NA|TRBV11-2|many|TRBJ2-7
CASSLVQWTAAYEQYF
TGTGCCAGCAGCTTAGTACAATGGACGGCAGCCTACGAGCAGTACTTC
>NA|TRBV24-1|many|TRBJ1-1
CATSRGTEAFF
TGTGCCACCAGTAGAGGAACTGAAGCTTTCTTT
>NA|TRBV19|once|TRBJ2-1
CASSIRGRYNEQFF
TGTGCCAGTAGTATTAGGGGCAGGTACAATGAGCAGTTCTTC
>NA|TRBV11-3|many|TRBJ2-5
CASSYGTQETQYF
TGTGCCAGCAGTTACGGGACTCAGGAGACCCAGTACTTC
>NA|TRBV11-2|many|TRBJ2-1
CASSLSGVTSSYNEQFF
TGTGCCAGCAGCCTATCGGGGGTTACGAGCTCCTACAATGAGCAGTTCTTC
>NA|TRBV28|many|TRBJ2-3
CASIYSAALTDTQYF
TGTGCCAGCATTTATTCGGCAGCTCTCACAGATACGCAGTATTTT
>NA|TRBV11-2|many|TRBJ2-3
CASSLDQGSDTQYF
TGTGCCAGCAGCTTAGATCAAGGTTCAGATACGCAGTATTTT
>NA|TRBV11-2|many|TRBJ2-6
CASSFFLAPSSGANVLTF
TGTGCCAGCAGCTTCTTCCTGGCTCCCTCCTCTGGGGCCAACGTCCTGACTTTC
>TRBD2|TRBV7-9|many|TRBJ2-1
CASSIAGGPSNEQFF
TGTGCCAGCAGCATAGCGGGAGGGCCGTCTAATGAGCAGTTCTTC
>NA|TRBV18|many|TRBJ2-3
CASSQGPSDTQYF
TGTGCCAGCTCACAGGGGCCCTCGGATACGCAGTATTTT
>TRBD2|TRBV2|many|TRBJ2-1
CASRATTSGRGNEQFF
TGTGCCAGCAGGGCTACTACTAGCGGGAGAGGGAATGAGCAGTTCTTC
>NA|TRBV7-9|few|TRBJ2-2
CASSSYRGTENTGELFF
TGTGCCAGCAGCTCATATCGGGGGACAGAAAACACCGGGGAGCTGTTTTTT
>TRBD2|TRBV20-1|many|TRBJ2-1
CSAYGLAGANEQFF
TGCAGTGCTTACGGACTAGCGGGTGCAAATGAGCAGTTCTTC
>TRBD1|TRBV10-1|NA|TRBJ2-5
CASSGPGQGTQETHYF
TGCGCCAGCAGTGGTCCCGGACAGGGGACACAAGAGACCCACTACTTC
>NA|TRBV6-5|NA|TRBJ2-7
CASSYLYSDEQYF
TGTGCCAGCAGTTACTTGTATTCTGACGAGCAGTACTTC
>TRBD1|TRBV20-1|many|TRBJ2-3
CSAPTGTASTDTQYF
TGCAGTGCTCCGACCGGGACAGCTAGCACAGATACGCAGTATTTT
>NA|TRBV7-2|NA|TRBJ2-7
CASSLAMRYYEQYF
TGTGCCAGCAGCTTAGCCATGAGGTATTACGAGCAGTACTTC
>NA|TRBV7-3|many|TRBJ2-1
CASSVKTSSNEQFF
TGTGCCAGCAGCGTTAAGACTAGTTCCAATGAGCAGTTCTTC
>NA|TRBV6-1|many|TRBJ1-1
CASSGGATEAFF
TGTGCCAGCAGCGGGGGGGCCACCGAAGCTTTCTTT
>TRBD1|TRBV28|many|TRBJ1-5
CASSYRDRGYQPQHF
TGTGCCAGCAGTTACCGGGACAGGGGGTACCAGCCCCAGCATTTT
>NA|TRBV5-1|many|TRBJ2-2
CASSLEGSGGELFF
TGCGCCAGCAGCTTGGAAGGGTCGGGCGGGGAGCTGTTTTTT
>NA|TRBV3-1|few|TRBJ1-4
CASSLDLTGGVNEKLFF
TGTGCCAGCAGCCTTGATCTTACGGGGGGCGTGAATGAAAAACTGTTTTTT
>NA|TRBV2|many|TRBJ2-5
CASITEVGETQYF
TGTGCCAGCATAACAGAGGTGGGGGAGACCCAGTACTTC